The 17 T cell receptor beta chains below come from one sample, sequenced in a study of CD4 T cells in relation to SARS-CoV-2 and coronaviruses. Unexposed donor CD4+ T cells date from about 2010-2018, before the COVID-19 pandemic. The cells were cultured for about ten days before CD4+ T cells were isolated. Profiling relied on immunoSEQ multiplex PCR, and the TCRdb table lists in-frame clones only, not all of them. The sample consists of under 30,000 clones, around 72% of them appearing once. Which antigens these TCRs recognize remains unknown. The sample taken for sequencing was CD4+ T cells from PBMCs, cultured in vitro. These TCRs come from a human donor in good health.

The V and J genes are TRBV12-3 or TRBV12-4 and TRBJ1-3; D ambiguous. The length of the CDR3 is 12 residues. The V end was cut by 5 bases, the J end by 4 bases, with 6 bases between. The DNA of the CDR3 is TGTGCCAGCAGTCGAGACGGAAACACCATATATTTT. Amino acids: CASSRDGNTIYF.

The V and J genes are TRBV4-1 and TRBJ2-2, with 8 bases that match TRBD2. Germline V gene data show CDR1 as MGHRA and CDR2 as YSYEKL. V was pared by 2 bases and J by 4 bases, with 6 bases of the junction left unmatched. The CDR3 loop spans 16 amino acids. The CDR3 sequence is CASSQFAGGLTGELFF. In DNA form, the CDR3 reads TGCGCCAGCAGCCAATTTGCGGGGGGCCTCACCGGGGAGCTGTTTTTT.

The V and J genes are TRBV5-6 and TRBJ2-7; 9 positions match TRBD1. The CDR3 extends over 16 amino acids. With 4 bases clipped from V and 4 bases from J, the junction kept 12 bases outside the gene matches. The germline V gene encodes CDR1 SGHDT and CDR2 YYEEEE. DNA of the CDR3: TGTGCCAGCAGCGACCCTTCGGACAGGGGTGGGTACGAGCAGTACTTC. The encoded protein is CASSDPSDRGGYEQYF.

The CDR3: CASSSRQPYTDTQYF. DNA of the CDR3: TGCGCCAGCAGCTCCCGACAGCCTTACACAGATACGCAGTATTTT. The chain links TRBV5-1 to TRBJ2-3; TRBD1 is a possible D gene (5 bases). Germline CDR1 is SGHRS and CDR2 is YFSETQ. Trimming stripped 3 bases from V and 2 bases from J, with 13 bases between. The CDR3 has 15 residues. The complete variable domain, with remaining parts taken from reference TRBV5-1 and TRBJ2-3, reads KAGVTQTPRYLIKTRGQQVTLSCSPISGHRSVSWYQQTPGQGLQFLFEYFSETQRNKGNFPGRFSGRQFSNSRSEMNVSTLELGDSALYLCASSSRQPYTDTQYFGPGTRLTVL.

This clone was seen a few times. The chain uses TRBV6-2 or TRBV6-3 and TRBJ1-5, with TRBD1 identical over 7 bases. The length of the CDR3 is 15 residues. Germline V CDR1 and CDR2: MNHEY, SVGEGT. With V trimmed by 2 bases and J by 4 bases, 5 bases remained unmatched. The CDR3 is CASSYEGQTNQPQHF. The CDR3 DNA reads as TGTGCCAGCAGTTACGAGGGACAGACTAATCAGCCCCAGCATTTT.

This chain connects TRBV6-5 to TRBJ2-2; D is possibly TRBD2 (5 bases). With 2 bases removed from V and 2 bases from J, the gap between germline ends came to 12 bases. The germline V gene has CDR1 MNHEY and CDR2 SVGAGI. This CDR3 is built from 16 residues. The DNA for the CDR3 is TGTGCCAGCAGTTACGTAGACTATCTTAACACCGGGGAGCTGTTTTTT. It codes for CASSYVDYLNTGELFF.

This CDR3 reads CASSYRPSGKSYNEQFF. CDR3 DNA sequence: TGTGCCAGCAGTTACCGGCCTAGCGGGAAGTCCTACAATGAGCAGTTCTTC. This sequence joins TRBV6-2 or TRBV6-3 and TRBJ2-1; 9 nucleotides agree with TRBD2. Germline V gene sequence: CDR1 MNHEY, CDR2 SVGEGT. The CDR3 has 17 amino acids. V dropped 2 bases and J dropped 1; count of bases not matched to a gene: 6.

The DNA for the CDR3 is TGTGCCAGCAGCGGGGGGCGGGTAGATACGCAGTATTTT. Protein: CASSGGRVDTQYF. This chain connects TRBV7-8 to TRBJ2-3; D might be TRBD1 or TRBD2, each matching 6 bases. The germline V and J ends were trimmed by 5 bases and 5 bases, with 11 bases remaining between them. The CDR3 spans 13 residues. Germline V gene data show CDR1 as SGHVS and CDR2 as FQNEAQ.

This rearrangement joins TRBV7-2 to TRBJ1-5; 10 positions match TRBD1. The CDR3 spans 16 residues. In germline, CDR1 is SGHTA, CDR2 FQGNSA. J lost 11 bases, V lost 5 bases, and 15 bases had no gene match. The CDR3 loop is CASSISGTGAIKSQHF. In nucleotides, the CDR3 is TGTGCCAGCAGCATCTCCGGGACAGGGGCAATAAAGTCCCAGCATTTT.

This clone showed up just a few times. V gene TRBV14 combines with J gene TRBJ1-1; 8 bases are a match to TRBD1. Trimming at V came to 5 bases and at J to 11 bases, leaving 10 bases not matched to a gene. CDR1 is SGHDN, CDR2 FVKESK, per germline. The CDR3 length is 13 residues. The CDR3 bases are TGTGCCAGCAGCGAGAGGACAGGGACGAATGCTTTCTTT. Translation: CASSERTGTNAFF.

This clone was observed a few times. The chain has TRBV28 and TRBJ1-5, with D possibly being TRBD1 (5 bases). CDR3 length: 15 amino acids. Germline V gives CDR1 MDHEN, CDR2 SYDVKM. Trimming left V 7 bases short and J 2 bases short, with 15 bases between. In nucleotides, the CDR3 is TGTGCCAGCAATCCCGAGGGGTGGGGCAATCAGCCCCAGCATTTT. This sequence encodes CASNPEGWGNQPQHF. Together with reference TRBV28 and TRBJ1-5, the CDR3 gives the full variable domain: DVKVTQSSRYLVKRTGEKVFLECVQDMDHENMFWYRQDPGLGLRLIYFSYDVKMKEKGDIPEGYSVSREKKERFSLILESASTNQTSMYLCASNPEGWGNQPQHFGDGTRLSIL.

CDR3 sequence: CASSLKWGRTNEKLFF. The CDR3, as DNA: TGTGCCAGCAGTTTAAAATGGGGGCGGACTAATGAAAAACTGTTTTTT. The chain uses TRBV28 and TRBJ1-4; TRBD1 is a possible D gene (6 bases). Germline-derived CDR1 and CDR2 are MDHEN and SYDVKM. V was trimmed by 2 bases and J by 2 bases, leaving 12 bases between them. CDR3 size: 16 residues.

The genes are TRBV7-3 and TRBJ2-2; D call uncertain. CDR3 length: 13 residues. From germline, CDR1 is SGHTA and CDR2 FQGTGA. Trimming removed 5 bases from V and 6 bases from J, with 10 bases in between. CDR3 region: CASSPNLAGELFF. The CDR3 DNA follows: TGTGCCAGCAGCCCCAACTTGGCCGGGGAGCTGTTTTTT.

The V call is TRBV28, the J call TRBJ2-5; 9 nucleotides match TRBD1. Unmatched junction bases numbered 9, after V lost 3 bases and J lost 4 bases. In germline, CDR1 is MDHEN, CDR2 SYDVKM. The CDR3 runs 16 residues. The CDR3 spells CASSLGGTGRGETQYF. The CDR3, as DNA: TGTGCCAGCAGTTTGGGGGGGACAGGGCGGGGAGAGACCCAGTACTTC.

The rearrangement uses TRBV19 and TRBJ1-2, with no clear D. The CDR3 is 14 amino acids. Germline loops: CDR1 LNHDA, CDR2 SQIVND (reference sequence). V lost 4 bases, J lost 0 bases, and 9 bases lay in between. The CDR3 DNA sequence: TGTGCCAGTAGTAGTCAGAGTACTAACTATGGCTACACCTTC. Its translation is CASSSQSTNYGYTF.

The chain uses TRBV19 and TRBJ2-3; D gene uncertain. CDR3 length equals 13 residues. Per germline, CDR1 LNHDA and CDR2 SQIVND (reference sequence). Deletions cut 0 bases from V and 6 bases from J, with 7 bases between. CDR3 in DNA: TGTGCCAGTAGTATAGATCGTGAGGATACGCAGTATTTT. Translated: CASSIDREDTQYF.

V is TRBV19 and J is TRBJ2-4; D may be TRBD1 (6 bases). CDR3 size: 14 residues. Trimming stripped 4 bases from V and 3 bases from J, with 10 bases between. Germline loops: CDR1 LNHDA, CDR2 SQIVND (reference sequence). The chain's CDR3 is CASSSPGHKNIQYF. In DNA form, the CDR3 reads TGTGCCAGTAGTAGCCCGGGACACAAAAACATTCAGTACTTC.